One and the same sample provided the 21 T cell receptor beta chains below, sequenced in a study of PD-L1 blockade in urothelial cancer. Generated by immunoSEQ multiplex PCR, the TCRdb table keeps only in-frame clones and is missing some. The sample lists about 110,000 clones, approximately 86% occurring once. The sequenced sample was PBMCs, obtained around atezolizumab (anti-PD-L1) treatment. These receptors were collected from a man between 45 and 60 years old with urothelial cancer.

V and J are TRBV28 and TRBJ1-4, with TRBD1 matching 9 bases. From germline, CDR1 is MDHEN and CDR2 SYDVKM. This CDR3 is 14 amino acids long. V dropped 0 bases and J dropped 10; count of bases not matched to a gene: 3. The chain's CDR3 is CASSLWDRGGKLFF. The CDR3 nucleotides are TGTGCCAGCAGTTTATGGGACAGGGGTGGAAAACTGTTTTTT.

This chain uses TRBV5-4 with TRBJ1-3; D is ambiguous. Trimming took off 5 bases at V and 0 bases at J, with 12 bases between the two ends. The germline gives CDR1 SGHNT, CDR2 YYREEE (reference sequence). The CDR3 runs to 15 residues. The CDR3 nucleotides are TGTGCCAGCAGTTCCGACCAGGTCTCTGGAAACACCATATATTTT. Translated, it gives CASSSDQVSGNTIYF.

The CDR3 sequence: CASSLWYSSYEQYF. CDR3 DNA sequence: TGTGCCAGCAGTTTATGGTACAGCTCCTACGAGCAGTACTTC. This sequence joins TRBV28 and TRBJ2-7; D is undetermined. V shed 0 bases and J shed 0 bases, with 6 bases lying between them. This CDR3 contains 14 residues. Germline V CDR1 and CDR2: MDHEN, SYDVKM.

CDR3 nucleotides: TGTGCCAGCAGCGCCGGGAGTCCTGGAAACACCATATATTTT. Translated, it gives CASSAGSPGNTIYF. V usage is TRBV9 and J usage is TRBJ1-3, with D hard to call. Trimming stripped 3 bases from V and 2 bases from J, with 9 bases between. This CDR3 is 14 amino acids long. CDR1 and CDR2 (germline): SGDLS, YYNGEE.

The chain couples TRBV7-9 to TRBJ1-1, with TRBD1 identical over 9 bases. V lost 3 bases and J lost 1; bases outside the gene matches: 3. Per the germline V gene, CDR1 is SEHNR and CDR2 is FQNEAQ (reference sequence). The CDR3 is 15 amino acids. The CDR3 sequence: CASSFSGQGNTEAFF. The CDR3 DNA reads TGTGCCAGCAGCTTTTCGGGACAGGGGAACACTGAAGCTTTCTTT.

The chain joins TRBV19 to TRBJ2-7, with TRBD1 identical over 7 bases. The CDR3 covers 14 residues. CDR1 is LNHDA, CDR2 SQIVND, per germline (reference sequence). Germline trimming cut 8 bases from V and 2 bases from J; bases unmatched to any gene: 9. Here the CDR3 reads CASGHRDSTYEQYF. The CDR3 coding sequence is TGTGCCAGTGGGCACCGGGACAGCACCTACGAGCAGTACTTC.

The J gene is TRBJ2-7, the V gene TRBV7-9; 8 nucleotides agree with TRBD1. Germline V gives CDR1 SEHNR, CDR2 FQNEAQ (reference sequence). Trimming at V came to 1 base and at J to 4 bases, leaving 6 bases not matched to a gene. The CDR3 sequence is 15 residues long. The CDR3 bases are TGTGCCAGCAGCTTAGAAGGAAGGACAGGGTACGAGCAGTACTTC. The encoded protein is CASSLEGRTGYEQYF.

This rearrangement joins TRBV15 to TRBJ2-1, with 8 bases fitting TRBD2. There are 13 residues in the CDR3. Per the germline V gene, CDR1 is LNHNV and CDR2 is YYDKDF (reference sequence). Losses at the gene ends were 5 bases for V and 8 bases for J; bases not matched to a gene: 5. The CDR3 DNA sequence: TGTGCCACCAGCGCAGGGACTAGTTATGAGCAGTTCTTC. This codes for CATSAGTSYEQFF.

The rearrangement links TRBV5-1 to TRBJ1-1; TRBD1 matches at 9 bases. This CDR3 is 17 amino acids long. With V trimmed by 0 bases and J by 1 base, 7 bases remained unmatched. Germline CDR1 SGHRS, CDR2 YFSETQ. The CDR3 loop is CASSLGTGTGSNTEAFF. DNA of the CDR3: TGCGCCAGCAGCTTGGGGACGGGGACAGGGTCGAACACTGAAGCTTTCTTT.

V usage is TRBV6-5 and J usage is TRBJ1-4; D uncertain. CDR1 MNHEY and CDR2 SVGAGI come from the germline V gene. Trimming left V 0 bases short and J 3 bases short, with 8 bases between. The CDR3 loop spans 15 amino acids. The CDR3 loop is CASSYSRGSNEKLFF. CDR3 DNA: TGTGCCAGCAGTTACTCCCGAGGCTCTAATGAAAAACTGTTTTTT.

The chain joins TRBV11-2 to TRBJ2-7; D may be TRBD1 (6 bases). The V and J ends lost 8 bases and 3 bases respectively, with 17 bases between them. The CDR3 is made up of 14 amino acids. The germline V gene encodes CDR1 SGHAT and CDR2 FQNNGV. CDR3 in amino acids: CASRPLDRVYEQYF. In DNA form, the CDR3 reads TGTGCCAGCCGACCCCTGGACAGAGTCTACGAGCAGTACTTC.

The chain carries TRBV27 and TRBJ2-1, with TRBD2 matching over 12 bases. The CDR3 spans 16 residues. V was pared by 5 bases and J by 9 bases, with 11 bases of the junction left unmatched. Germline loops: CDR1 MNHEY, CDR2 SMNVEV (reference sequence). The CDR3: CASSPPPGLAGGEQFF. CDR3 nucleotides: TGTGCCAGCAGTCCTCCCCCGGGACTAGCGGGTGGTGAGCAGTTCTTC.

This sequence joins TRBV5-6 and TRBJ2-2; D uncertain. This CDR3 comprises 15 residues. Trimming removed 2 bases from V and 3 bases from J, with 11 bases in between. Germline lookup yields CDR1 SGHDT and CDR2 YYEEEE. The CDR3 bases are TGTGCCAGCAGCTTCCTCGGGTCTGACACCGGGGAGCTGTTTTTT. It specifies CASSFLGSDTGELFF.

The CDR3 spells CASSLAGGNIQYF. Here the CDR3 DNA reads TGTGCCAGCAGCTTGGCCGGGGGAAACATTCAGTACTTC. The rearrangement uses TRBV5-6 and TRBJ2-4; tentatively, D is TRBD2 (6 bases). The V end was cut by 0 bases, the J end by 6 bases, with 7 bases between. This CDR3 region has 13 residues. Per germline, CDR1 SGHDT and CDR2 YYEEEE.

The CDR3 DNA reads TGTGCCAGCAGCCTCAGGGGCGCAGTCTACGAGCAGTACTTC. Translating gives CASSLRGAVYEQYF. The genes are TRBV5-8 and TRBJ2-7, with D tentatively TRBD1 (6 bases). The ends were cut back, 4 bases at V and 3 bases at J, with 14 bases in the middle. The CDR3 has 14 amino acids. Per germline, CDR1 SGHTS and CDR2 YDEGEE.

The genes are TRBV5-1 and TRBJ2-1; 9 nucleotides match TRBD1. Germline lookup yields CDR1 SGHRS and CDR2 YFSETQ. The CDR3 length is 14 residues. Unmatched junction bases numbered 6, after V lost 4 bases and J lost 7 bases. The CDR3 loop reads CASSQGQGMNEQFF. The CDR3 DNA reads TGCGCCAGCAGCCAGGGACAGGGAATGAATGAGCAGTTCTTC.

This rearrangement joins TRBV6-1 to TRBJ1-2; 7 positions agree with TRBD1. CDR1 MNHNS and CDR2 SASEGT come from the germline V gene. This CDR3 contains 14 residues. V lost 3 bases to trimming and J lost 4 bases; unmatched junction nucleotides: 5. The CDR3 reads CASSERQGVYGYTF. The CDR3 DNA reads as TGTGCCAGCAGTGAGAGACAGGGCGTCTATGGCTACACCTTC.

The rearrangement joins TRBV11-1 to TRBJ1-3, with TRBD1 matching over 7 bases. Germline V lookup: CDR1 SGHAT, CDR2 FQDESV (reference sequence). The CDR3 has 17 residues. The junction had 10 bases not matched to a gene; V was cut back by 5 bases and J by 0 bases. For the CDR3, the DNA is TGTGCCAGCAGCGCCCGGACAGGCCACGGCTCTGGAAACACCATATATTTT. This translates into CASSARTGHGSGNTIYF.

The CDR3, as DNA: TGTGCCAGCAGCGTAGGACAGTCCCAAGAGACCCAGTACTTC. This translates into CASSVGQSQETQYF. This rearrangement joins TRBV9 to TRBJ2-5; possible D gene TRBD1, 5 bases. V was cut by 0 bases and J by 1 base, with 7 bases left in between. Germline V gives CDR1 SGDLS, CDR2 YYNGEE. The CDR3 is 14 residues long.

The count of this clone is one. The gene calls are TRBV11-1 and TRBJ2-3, with 9 bases that match TRBD2. The trim removed 2 bases at V and 6 bases at J, leaving 6 bases unmatched. Germline-derived CDR1 and CDR2 are SGHAT and FQDESV (reference sequence). CDR3 length: 15 residues. CDR3 nucleotide sequence: TGTGCCAGCAGCTTAACGCTAGCGGGGTTGGATACGCAGTATTTT. Its protein is CASSLTLAGLDTQYF.

The chain is built from TRBV7-9 and TRBJ1-1; D possibly corresponds to TRBD1 (6 bases). The CDR3 sequence is 15 residues long. V lost 3 bases and J 5 bases, leaving 16 bases between the germline ends. CDR1 and CDR2 from the germline V gene are SEHNR and FQNEAQ (reference sequence). The CDR3 is CASSLLGAQGTEAFF. The CDR3 DNA follows: TGTGCCAGCAGCTTGTTGGGGGCGCAAGGGACTGAAGCTTTCTTT. Full variable domain (rest looked up from reference TRBV7-9 and TRBJ1-1): DTGVSQNPRHKITKRGQNVTFRCDPISEHNRLYWYRQTLGQGPEFLTYFQNEAQLEKSRLLSDRFSAERPKGSFSTLEIQRTEQGDSAMYLCASSLLGAQGTEAFFGQGTRLTVV.